These T cell receptor beta chains were read from a single sample in a study of T cells expressing NK-cell markers. From its re-call of the 5' RACE reads, TCRdb lists each CDR3 protein once, without DNA. The sample holds roughly 420,000 distinct CDR3 sequences. Sequencing was done on a sample of blood T cells: a sorted CD56 or NKG2C T cell subset, CD4+ or CD8+ T cells, or bulk PBMC T cells (not recorded which). Source of these receptors: a woman aged 18-70 years in good health. The CDR3 runs from the conserved cysteine through the conserved F or W.

v_call,j_call,cdr3_aa
TRBV28,TRBJ2-5,CASSLMSETQYF
TRBV10-2,TRBJ2-3,CASSESGSFAADTQYF
TRBV25-1,TRBJ1-2,CASSGPGGNYGYTF
TRBV16,TRBJ1-5,CASSQSWGQGMEPQHF
TRBV20-1,TRBJ2-4,CSATRFEGTLAKNIQYF
TRBV12-3/TRBV12-4,TRBJ2-1,CASSVGVNEQFF
TRBV23-1,TRBJ2-5,CASSHSPRGGGVETQYF
TRBV12-3/TRBV12-4,TRBJ1-5,CASSYDRGNQPQHF
TRBV4-3,TRBJ2-7,CASSQGGGNEQYF
TRBV20-1,TRBJ2-4,CSARGTGTSGIQYF
TRBV5-1,TRBJ2-5,CASSLGSTQETQYF
TRBV11-2,TRBJ2-2,CASSLNGGELFF
TRBV19,TRBJ2-1,CASSIDPGGYNEQFF
TRBV16,TRBJ2-1,CASSPTGIPNEQFF
TRBV24-1,TRBJ2-3,CATSGTGHADTQYF
TRBV7-2,TRBJ1-1,CASSLDSTEYTEAFF
TRBV10-3,TRBJ2-5,CAISPGTSKEETQYF
TRBV4-2,TRBJ2-6,CASSPLRTDMSGANVLTF
TRBV27,TRBJ2-2,CASSWRGRFAAGELFF
TRBV28,TRBJ2-2,CASSSWTSEGAGELFF
TRBV20-1,TRBJ2-3,CSASFQRDTQYF
TRBV4-3,TRBJ2-2,CASSLGTSGSGELFF
TRBV12-3/TRBV12-4,TRBJ1-1,CASTYGKIRGQGPAEAFF
TRBV5-1,TRBJ1-1,CASREGANTEAFF